Below, one TCR beta chain is given with its context. What it binds is unknown. The sample belongs to a study of T cell responses to AZD1222 COVID-19 vaccine. TCRdb keeps only in-frame clones here, not all; method: immunoSEQ multiplex PCR. The data show about 160,000 clones, about 91% seen once. Study-wide points: Unmutated variant regions are reportedly the target of nearly half of TCRs that are spike-specific. Mostly white British, mostly female donors; authors suggested clonal diversity may be underestimated. Rises in breadth and depth of Spike-specific TCRs came after two AZD1222 doses.

The sequences come from peripheral blood, collected on day 0 of AZD1222 vaccination. This clonotype was sampled from an adult in good health.

The CDR3 here is CASSPGGVVSSGNTIYF. The DNA of the CDR3 is TGTGCCAGCAGCCCCGGGGGCGTCGTCAGCTCTGGAAACACCATATATTTT. The chain carries TRBV11-3 and TRBJ1-3; possibly TRBD1 for D (6 bases). V was cut by 5 bases and J by 0 bases, with 17 bases left in between. This CDR3 is 17 amino acids long. CDR1 SGHNT and CDR2 YENEEA come from the germline V gene.